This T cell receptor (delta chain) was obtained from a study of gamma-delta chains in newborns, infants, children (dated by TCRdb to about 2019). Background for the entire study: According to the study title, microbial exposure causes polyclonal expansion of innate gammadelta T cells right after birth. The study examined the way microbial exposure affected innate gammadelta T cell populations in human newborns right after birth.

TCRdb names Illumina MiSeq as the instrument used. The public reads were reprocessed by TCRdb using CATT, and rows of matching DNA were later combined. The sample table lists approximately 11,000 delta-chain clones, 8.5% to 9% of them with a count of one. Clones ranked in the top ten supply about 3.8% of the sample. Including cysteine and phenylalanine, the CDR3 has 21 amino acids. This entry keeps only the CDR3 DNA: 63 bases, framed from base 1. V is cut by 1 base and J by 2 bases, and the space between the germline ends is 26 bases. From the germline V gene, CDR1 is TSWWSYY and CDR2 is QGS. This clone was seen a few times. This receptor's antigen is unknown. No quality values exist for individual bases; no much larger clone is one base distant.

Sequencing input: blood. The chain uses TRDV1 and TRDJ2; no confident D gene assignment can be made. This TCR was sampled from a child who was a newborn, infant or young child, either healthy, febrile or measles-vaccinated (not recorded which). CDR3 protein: CALGEPMPARLGRGLTAQLFF. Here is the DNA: TGTGCTCTTGGGGAACCAATGCCCGCCCGTCTTGGAAGGGGCTTGACAGCACAACTCTTCTTT.